This TCR beta chain was sequenced in a study of read filtering for tumor transcriptome and immune sequencing. Study-level results: Single-read clonotypes: about 83% of IR-seq clonotypes (around 3.4% of reads), more than 70% of RNA-seq clonotypes (44.6% of reads).

From roughly 0.4 ug of RNA, a library with molecular barcoded alpha/delta and beta/gamma adaptors was made. Via MiXCR, TCRdb re-called the reads, giving one row per CDR3 protein. The data hold about 86,000 distinct CDR3 sequences, with approximately 13% observed a single time. At the time of active disease, bone marrow was collected from every patient. The V end was cut by 7 bases, the J end by 1 base, with 12 bases between. In germline, CDR1 is SNHLY, CDR2 FYNNEI. The CDR3 runs 14 residues. This clonotype was recorded at least ten times. Its antigen is not known. This receptor was obtained from a donor older than 35 with multiple myeloma. The sequenced material came from a population of CD138-negative cells sorted from bone marrow. The chain has TRBV2 and TRBJ2-3; D is perhaps TRBD2 (5 bases). CDR3 sequence (DNA): TGTGCCAGCATCGCCGGGGTGGGCACAGATACGCAGTATTTT. Translating gives CASIAGVGTDTQYF.